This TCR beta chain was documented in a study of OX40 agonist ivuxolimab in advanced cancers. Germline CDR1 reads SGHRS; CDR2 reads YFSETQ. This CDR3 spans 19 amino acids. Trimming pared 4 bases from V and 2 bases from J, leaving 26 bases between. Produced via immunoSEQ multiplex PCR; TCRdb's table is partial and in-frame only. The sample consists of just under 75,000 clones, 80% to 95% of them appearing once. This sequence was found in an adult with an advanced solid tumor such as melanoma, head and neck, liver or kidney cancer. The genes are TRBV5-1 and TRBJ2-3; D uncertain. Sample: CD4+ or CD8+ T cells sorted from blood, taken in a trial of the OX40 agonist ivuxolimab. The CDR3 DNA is TGCGCCAGCAGCACCAAACCTTGGGCCCGGTCCATGAACACAGATACGCAGTATTTT. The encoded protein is CASSTKPWARSMNTDTQYF.